The sequence of this TCR beta chain was determined in a study of cytotoxic CD8 clonotypes in ibrutinib-treated CLL. CDR3 length: 13 amino acids. Trimming stripped 1 base from V and 9 bases from J, with 10 bases between. Germline V CDR1 and CDR2: SGHAT, FQDESV (reference sequence). This clone was seen just once. Profiled with immunoSEQ multiplex PCR; TCRdb holds only in-frame clones, not every one. Here the sample spans around 140,000 clones, 70% to 90% being singletons. The specimen comprised PBMCs, sampled after 24 months of ibrutinib treatment. This clonotype was obtained from a human donor with chronic lymphocytic leukemia. V is TRBV11-1 and J is TRBJ2-1; D call uncertain. This chain's CDR3 is CASSLGFPAEQFF. In DNA, the CDR3 is TGTGCCAGCAGCTTAGGCTTTCCGGCTGAGCAGTTCTTC. The full variable domain, completed using reference TRBV11-1 and TRBJ2-1, is EAEVAQSPRYKITEKSQAVAFWCDPISGHATLYWYRQILGQGPELLVQFQDESVVDDSQLPKDRFSAERLKGVDSTLKIQPAELGDSAMYLCASSLGFPAEQFFGPGTRLTVL.